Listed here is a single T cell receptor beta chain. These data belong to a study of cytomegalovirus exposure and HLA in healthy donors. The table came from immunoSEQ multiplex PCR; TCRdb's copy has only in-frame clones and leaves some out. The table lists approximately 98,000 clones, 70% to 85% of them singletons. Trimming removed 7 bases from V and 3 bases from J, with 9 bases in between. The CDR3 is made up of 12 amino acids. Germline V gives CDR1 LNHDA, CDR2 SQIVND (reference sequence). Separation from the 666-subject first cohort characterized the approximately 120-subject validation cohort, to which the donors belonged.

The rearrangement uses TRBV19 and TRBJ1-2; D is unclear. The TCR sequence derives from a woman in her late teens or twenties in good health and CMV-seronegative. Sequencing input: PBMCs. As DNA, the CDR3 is TGTGCCAGTATGAAGGGAGACTATGGCTACACCTTC. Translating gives CASMKGDYGYTF.